This TCR beta chain was recorded in a study of blood T cell repertoires in COVID-19. Study background: Samples representing acute and convalescent COVID-19 were sourced from the United States, Italy and Spain. Sample material is recorded as cDNA or gDNA derived from T cells, B-cell-depleted T cells, or PBMCs.

Authors' data handling: Nucleated cell counts were estimated from reference gene primer amplification. Data came from immunoSEQ multiplex PCR; TCRdb stores just in-frame clones and leaves some out. That table supplies the V and J calls and clone size; D and trimming were determined from the DNA. This table has 250,000 to 350,000 clones, around nine tenths appearing once. Donors in Cohort 3 who had recovered were those with two negative PCRs, healthcare professional clearance, or resolution of their symptoms. Germline lookup yields CDR1 SGHRS and CDR2 YFSETQ. The V gene lost 1 base and the J gene lost 4 bases, with 10 bases spanning the gap. The length of the CDR3 is 14 residues.

Material for sequencing was PBMCs or T cells enriched from blood (not recorded which). The chain joins TRBV5-1 to TRBJ2-3; no firm D call. The sequence came from a man in his sixties who had recovered from COVID-19. The CDR3 region has the DNA TGCGCCAGCAGCTTGTACATTTTCCCAGATACGCAGTATTTT. Amino acids: CASSLYIFPDTQYF.